This TCR beta chain was captured in a study of blood T cell repertoires in COVID-19. Clones were sequenced by immunoSEQ multiplex PCR, and TCRdb holds only the in-frame ones, with some missing. The data hold about 130,000 clones, with nearly 90% observed a single time. This CDR3 is 14 amino acids long. CDR1 is MNHEY, CDR2 SVGAGI, per germline. V was clipped by 6 bases and J by 4 bases; unmatched bases: 5. The sequence derives from a woman aged 80 or older with acute or convalescent COVID-19. The chain joins TRBV6-5 to TRBJ2-3, with 9 bases matching TRBD1. Sequenced input: peripheral blood. The chain's CDR3 is CASRLGQGSDTQYF. CDR3 coding DNA: TGTGCCAGCAGGCTTGGACAGGGGTCAGATACGCAGTATTTT.